Listed below are T cell receptor beta chains from one sample, sequenced in a study of T cells in Graves' hyperthyroidism and ophthalmopathy. TCRdb ran MiXCR on the multiplex PCR reads and lists one entry per CDR3 protein. Of around 350,000 distinct CDR3 sequences in the sample, 19% were seen once. Sequenced material: blood. The receptors were sampled from a young woman with Graves' hyperthyroidism. CDR3s include the opening cysteine and the closing phenylalanine or tryptophan. D genes are given only for firm matches. Clone size is given for some rows only: seen once, a few or many times, or a class if the clone is expanded.

TRBD1	TRBV13	TRBJ2-7	few	CASSLRTGGAYEQYF	TGTGCCAGCAGCTTACGGACAGGGGGGGCCTACGAGCAGTACTTC
TRBD1	TRBV6-1	TRBJ2-7	NA	CVSSEGTGGYEQYF	TGTGTCAGCAGTGAGGGGACAGGGGGCTACGAGCAGTACTTC
NA	TRBV4-2	TRBJ2-2	NA	CASSQVQVGTTGELFF	TGTGCCAGCAGCCAAGTTCAAGTAGGCACCACCGGGGAGCTGTTTTTT
NA	TRBV12-3/TRBV12-4	TRBJ1-1	NA	CASSLRRSYPNTEAFF	TGTGCCAGCAGTTTAAGGCGCAGTTACCCGAACACTGAAGCTTTCTTT
NA	TRBV7-6	TRBJ2-5	many	CASSNLGFKETQYF	TGTGCCAGCAGCAATCTGGGATTTAAGGAGACCCAGTACTTC
TRBD1	TRBV11-2	TRBJ2-7	many	CATSPGTGDEQYF	TGTGCCACCTCACCCGGGACAGGGGATGAGCAGTACTTC
NA	TRBV6-5	TRBJ2-5	many	CASSYSDGVETQYF	TGTGCCAGCAGTTACTCGGACGGGGTGGAGACCCAGTACTTC
NA	TRBV3-1	TRBJ2-7	NA	CASSLDTEQYF	TGTGCCAGCAGCCTTGACACCGAGCAGTACTTC
NA	TRBV29-1	TRBJ2-7	many	CSVLGDYEQYF	TGCAGCGTCCTAGGGGACTACGAGCAGTACTTC
NA	TRBV6-1	TRBJ1-2	NA	CASSDGGVSNYGYTF	TGTGCCAGCAGTGACGGGGGCGTAAGTAACTATGGTTACACCTTC
NA	TRBV7-9	TRBJ2-7	many	CASQSGGQGNYEQYF	TGTGCCAGCCAAAGTGGGGGGCAGGGAAACTACGAGCAGTACTTC
NA	TRBV5-6	TRBJ2-5	many	CASSLVRERGGGGTQYF	TGTGCCAGCAGCTTGGTCAGAGAGAGGGGGGGTGGTGGGACCCAGTACTTC
NA	TRBV24-1	TRBJ1-3	many	CATSDLSLDRLSSGNTIYF	TGTGCCACCAGTGATTTGTCCCTGGACCGACTGAGCTCTGGAAACACCATATATTTT
NA	TRBV5-1	TRBJ1-5	many	CASSSGWGQPQHF	TGCGCCAGCAGCTCGGGGTGGGGTCAGCCCCAGCATTTT
NA	TRBV18	TRBJ1-3	few	CASSPSTGLKNTIYF	TGTGCCAGCTCACCTTCGACAGGACTAAAAAACACCATATATTTT
TRBD2	TRBV5-5	TRBJ2-7	many	CASSLGIAGSYEQYF	TGTGCCAGCAGCTTGGGGATAGCGGGCTCCTACGAGCAGTACTTC
TRBD1	TRBV11-2	TRBJ2-5	many	CATSDRVETQYF	TGTGCCACCTCGGACAGGGTGGAGACCCAGTACTTC
NA	TRBV5-1	TRBJ1-5	NA	CASSLGTPTGEYPQHF	TGCGCCAGCAGCCTCGGCACCCCAACCGGGGAGTATCCCCAGCATTTT
NA	TRBV28	TRBJ2-7	many	CASSDPTESYVGEQYF	TGTGCCAGCAGTGACCCGACAGAAAGCTACGTCGGCGAGCAGTACTTC
TRBD1	TRBV20-1	TRBJ2-5	many	CSARDRVGETQYF	TGCAGTGCCCGAGACAGGGTCGGGGAGACCCAGTACTTC
TRBD1	TRBV12-3/TRBV12-4	TRBJ2-7	many	CASSLILRLRDRNPYEQYF	TGTGCCAGCAGTTTAATCCTAAGGCTCCGGGACAGGAATCCCTACGAGCAGTACTTC
NA	TRBV11-2	TRBJ2-6	many	CASSLDGGATLRHSGANVLTF	TGTGCCAGCAGCTTAGATGGCGGGGCGACTCTACGACACTCTGGGGCCAACGTCCTGACTTTC
NA	TRBV12-3/TRBV12-4	TRBJ1-5	NA	CASRWGGNGNQPQHF	TGTGCCAGCCGATGGGGGGGGAATGGCAATCAGCCCCAGCATTTT
TRBD1	TRBV6-1	TRBJ1-2	NA	CASSTTGGFSYGYTF	TGTGCCAGCAGTACGACAGGGGGCTTCAGCTATGGCTACACCTTC
TRBD2	TRBV11-2	TRBJ2-7	many	CASSTQPGLADSDF	TGTGCCAGCAGCACTCAACCGGGACTAGCGGACTCGGACTTC
NA	TRBV6-1	TRBJ1-1	many	CASSEADQLVAFF	TGTGCCAGCAGTGAAGCGGATCAGTTAGTAGCTTTCTTT
TRBD2	TRBV2	TRBJ2-7	once	CASRVGGGPRCYEQYF	TGTGCCAGCAGAGTGGGCGGGGGGCCAAGATGCTACGAGCAGTACTTC
TRBD1	TRBV30	TRBJ2-7	many	CAWRPWTGTYEQYF	TGTGCCTGGAGACCGTGGACAGGGACCTACGAGCAGTACTTC
NA	TRBV15	TRBJ2-7	many	CATSRDTIVQYF	TGTGCCACCAGCAGAGATACGATTGTTCAGTACTTC
NA	TRBV7-2	TRBJ1-1	many	CASSLKVGTEAFF	TGTGCCAGCAGCTTAAAGGTGGGGACTGAAGCTTTCTTT
NA	TRBV5-1	TRBJ2-7	NA	CASSAAPRVTDEQYF	TGCGCCAGCAGCGCCGCCCCTAGGGTGACAGACGAGCAGTACTTC
NA	TRBV6-2/TRBV6-3	TRBJ1-5	many	CASRTSGNQPQHF	TGTGCCAGCAGGACCTCAGGGAATCAGCCCCAGCATTTT
TRBD1	TRBV18	TRBJ1-5	NA	CASSRRDREDQPQHF	TGTGCCAGCTCACGACGGGACAGGGAAGATCAGCCCCAGCATTTT
NA	TRBV6-1	TRBJ1-5	many	CASSDRVGQPQHF	TGTGCCAGCAGTGACAGGGTGGGTCAGCCCCAGCATTTT
NA	TRBV11-2	TRBJ1-3	few	CASSLDQGSRSGNTIYF	TGTGCCAGCAGCTTAGATCAAGGTTCGCGCTCTGGAAACACCATATATTTT
NA	TRBV2	TRBJ2-5	many	CASSEVWERGETQYF	TGTGCCAGCAGTGAAGTGTGGGAACGAGGGGAGACCCAGTACTTC
NA	TRBV11-2	TRBJ1-2	NA	CASSTKGGINYGYTF	TGTGCCAGCAGCACTAAGGGAGGGATTAACTATGGCTACACCTTC
NA	TRBV6-1	TRBJ2-5	NA	CASSKIETQYF	TGTGCCAGCAGCAAGATCGAGACCCAGTACTTC
NA	TRBV7-8	TRBJ1-1	many	CASSSDQGGYTEAFF	TGTGCCAGCAGCTCGGATCAGGGCGGCTACACTGAAGCTTTCTTT
NA	TRBV28	TRBJ1-3	many	CASRMDKSGNTIYF	TGTGCCAGCAGGATGGATAAGTCTGGAAACACCATATATTTT
NA	TRBV11-2	TRBJ2-7	NA	CASSPRLEQYF	TGTGCCAGCAGCCCCCGCCTCGAGCAGTACTTC
TRBD1	TRBV13	TRBJ2-7	NA	CASSLAAGTGSYEQYF	TGTGCCAGCAGCTTAGCAGCCGGGACAGGGTCCTACGAGCAGTACTTC
NA	TRBV20-1	TRBJ1-1	many	CSAPKQPGGNTEAFF	TGCAGTGCCCCAAAACAACCTGGGGGGAACACTGAAGCTTTCTTT
TRBD1	TRBV6-1	TRBJ1-3	many	CASRLRDRGMAGNTIYF	TGTGCCAGCAGACTCCGGGACAGGGGAATGGCTGGAAACACCATATATTTT
TRBD1	TRBV5-1	TRBJ1-1	few	CASRGGQGVLRNTEAFF	TGCGCCAGCAGAGGGGGACAGGGGGTTCTGAGAAACACTGAAGCTTTCTTT
NA	TRBV7-2	TRBJ2-7	many	CASSSSGVRPSLYEQYF	TGTGCCAGCAGCTCGTCGGGTGTTAGACCGAGCCTCTACGAGCAGTACTTC
NA	TRBV12-3/TRBV12-4	TRBJ1-1	many	CASSPPTWRNTEAFF	TGTGCCAGCAGTCCCCCGACCTGGCGAAACACTGAAGCTTTCTTT
NA	TRBV18	TRBJ1-1	NA	CASSPERTLNTEAFF	TGTGCCAGCTCACCAGAACGGACCCTGAACACTGAAGCTTTCTTT
TRBD1	TRBV6-1	TRBJ1-2	NA	CASRQGADYGYTF	TGTGCCAGCAGGCAGGGGGCGGACTATGGCTACACCTTC
NA	TRBV7-2	TRBJ1-2	many	CASGLTVRTRDGYTF	TGTGCCAGCGGGCTTACGGTTCGGACTCGGGATGGCTACACCTTC
NA	TRBV2	TRBJ2-7	many	CASSEIGRLQYF	TGTGCCAGCAGTGAGATCGGCAGGTTGCAGTACTTC
NA	TRBV6-1	TRBJ1-1	many	CASGDKFDTEAFF	TGTGCCAGCGGGGACAAATTCGACACTGAAGCTTTCTTT
TRBD2	TRBV7-3	TRBJ2-5	many	CASSLLAGAGETQYF	TGTGCCAGCAGCTTACTAGCGGGGGCGGGGGAGACCCAGTACTTC
NA	TRBV28	TRBJ1-5	NA	CASSFGMSNQPQHF	TGTGCCAGCAGTTTTGGTATGAGCAATCAGCCCCAGCATTTT